The 21 T cell receptor beta chains below come from one sample, sequenced in a study of shared clonotypes between healthy human individuals. Produced via immunoSEQ multiplex PCR; TCRdb's table is partial and in-frame only. The sample consists of roughly 550,000 clones, 95% to 96% of them appearing once. As defined, naive CD8 cells were CD45RO-negative and positively selected for CCR7, with terminally differentiated effector memory CD45RA+ cells excluded. Sequenced sample: naive CD8+ T cells sorted from blood. These receptors were collected from a woman aged 30 to 39 in good health.

This clone was seen once. This sequence joins TRBV4-1 and TRBJ2-3, with D perhaps TRBD2 (6 bases). Trimming removed 4 bases at V and 3 bases at J, with 14 bases between. Germline V gene sequence: CDR1 MGHRA, CDR2 YSYEKL. The length of the CDR3 is 15 residues. The CDR3 is CASSRGPAGTDTQYF. For the CDR3, the DNA is TGCGCCAGCAGCCGGGGACCGGCGGGGACAGATACGCAGTATTTT.

This chain uses TRBV28 with TRBJ2-7; D is unclear. The V gene's germline CDR1 is MDHEN and CDR2 SYDVKM. V dropped 5 bases and J dropped 5 bases, with 13 bases sitting between them. CDR3 length: 13 amino acids. Here the CDR3 reads CASSDFNNNEQYF. In nucleotides, the CDR3 is TGTGCCAGCAGTGACTTTAACAACAACGAGCAGTACTTC.

V usage is TRBV5-5 and J usage is TRBJ1-2; D unclear. The CDR3 spans 15 residues. Trimming took 0 bases from V and 0 from J, leaving 9 bases between them. The germline V gene has CDR1 SGHKS and CDR2 YYEKEE (reference sequence). The CDR3: CASSLVRHANYGYTF. Written as DNA, the CDR3 is TGTGCCAGCAGCTTGGTTAGGCATGCTAACTATGGCTACACCTTC.

The chain couples TRBV5-1 to TRBJ1-5; perhaps TRBD1 as D (6 bases). The CDR3 covers 16 residues. V lost 4 bases, J lost 6 bases, and 20 bases lay in between. Germline V gives CDR1 SGHRS, CDR2 YFSETQ. In DNA, the CDR3 is TGCGCCAGCAGCCCCGGCGAACAGGGTTTAGGTCAGCCCCAGCATTTT. This translates into CASSPGEQGLGQPQHF.

The gene calls are TRBV9 and TRBJ2-2; 7 bases are shared with TRBD2. Trimming at V came to 4 bases and at J to 4 bases, leaving 13 bases not matched to a gene. CDR1 is SGDLS and CDR2 is YYNGEE in the germline V gene. The CDR3 totals 17 residues. The CDR3 coding sequence is TGTGCCAGCAGCCGAGAATGGGGGGAGCGGGGCACCGGGGAGCTGTTTTTT. This translates into CASSREWGERGTGELFF.

The count of this clone is one. The chain is built from TRBV27 and TRBJ2-1; no firm D call. With 10 bases removed from V and 3 bases from J, the gap between germline ends came to 4 bases. The CDR3 extends over 10 amino acids. CDR1 MNHEY and CDR2 SMNVEV come from the germline V gene (reference sequence). DNA of the CDR3: TGTGCCACCTACTACAATGAGCAGTTCTTC. It translates to CATYYNEQFF.

This chain links TRBV11-3 with TRBJ2-7, with 11 positions matching TRBD2. The trim removed 4 bases at V and 3 bases at J, leaving 5 bases unmatched. CDR1 SGHNT and CDR2 YENEEA come from the germline V gene. The CDR3 sequence is 15 residues long. CDR3 loop: CASSSGTSGNYEQYF. In DNA, the CDR3 is TGTGCCAGCAGCTCAGGGACTAGCGGAAACTACGAGCAGTACTTC.

The gene calls are TRBV19 and TRBJ2-4; maybe TRBD2 (6 bases). Per the germline V gene, CDR1 is LNHDA and CDR2 is SQIVND (reference sequence). With 3 bases removed from V and 9 bases from J, the gap between germline ends came to 15 bases. This CDR3 comprises 14 residues. DNA for the CDR3: TGTGCCAGTAGTATTTATACGGGGGATGTCATTCAGTACTTC. It yields the protein CASSIYTGDVIQYF. Looking up the rest from reference TRBV19 and TRBJ2-4 gives the full variable domain: DGGITQSPKYLFRKEGQNVTLSCEQNLNHDAMYWYRQDPGQGLRLIYYSQIVNDFQKGDIAEGYSVSREKKESFPLTVTSAQKNPTAFYLCASSIYTGDVIQYFGAGTRLSVL.

The chain combines TRBV28 with TRBJ2-7; 9 bases match TRBD2. CDR1 is MDHEN and CDR2 is SYDVKM in the germline V gene. Trimming cost V 7 bases and J 4 bases; bases outside gene matches: 5. The length of the CDR3 is 13 residues. The chain's CDR3 is CASKPSGTYEQYF. DNA for the CDR3: TGTGCCAGCAAACCTAGCGGGACGTACGAGCAGTACTTC.

DNA for the CDR3: TGTGCCAGCAGCTTAGAGGGGGGAGAATCACCCCTCCACTTT. Its translation is CASSLEGGESPLHF. V and J are TRBV13 and TRBJ1-6, with D perhaps TRBD1 (6 bases). Germline CDR1 and CDR2: PRHDT and FYEKMQ (reference sequence). V lost 1 base and J lost 10, with 11 bases in between. CDR3 size: 14 residues.

The chain links TRBV14 to TRBJ2-5, with D uncertain. This CDR3 has 14 residues. Germline CDR1 and CDR2: SGHDN and FVKESK. Trimming pared 0 bases from V and 1 base from J, leaving 6 bases between. This CDR3 is CASSQDTGQETQYF. The CDR3, as DNA: TGTGCCAGCAGCCAAGATACCGGCCAAGAGACCCAGTACTTC.

This chain links TRBV19 with TRBJ2-1, with TRBD1 matching 7 bases. Germline trimming cut 7 bases from V and 9 bases from J; bases unmatched to any gene: 9. The CDR3 spans 13 residues. Germline loops: CDR1 LNHDA, CDR2 SQIVND (reference sequence). The CDR3 loop reads CASMGTETSEQFF. The CDR3, as DNA: TGTGCCAGTATGGGGACAGAGACCAGTGAGCAGTTCTTC.

This chain links TRBV6-5 with TRBJ1-1, with D perhaps TRBD1 (5 bases). Germline values: CDR1 MNHEY, CDR2 SVGAGI. The CDR3 sequence is 13 residues long. Trimming cost V 5 bases and J 4 bases, with 11 bases left between them. The CDR3 region is CASSTGGITEAFF. The CDR3 nucleotides read TGTGCCAGCAGTACCGGGGGAATCACTGAAGCTTTCTTT.

This chain joins TRBV5-8 and TRBJ2-1; a weak D match, TRBD2 (5 bases). Trimming left V 0 bases short and J 9 bases short, with 10 bases between. CDR1 SGHTS and CDR2 YDEGEE come from the germline V gene. The CDR3 runs 13 residues. In DNA form, the CDR3 reads TGTGCCAGCAGCTTGGATCTAGCAGGTGAGCAGTTCTTC. Amino acid sequence: CASSLDLAGEQFF.

The chain links TRBV13 to TRBJ2-7, with D perhaps TRBD2 (5 bases). The germline gives CDR1 PRHDT, CDR2 FYEKMQ (reference sequence). The CDR3 consists of 13 residues. The V end was cut by 3 bases, the J end by 3 bases, with 9 bases between. CDR3 DNA sequence: TGTGCCAGCAGCTTGGAGGCCAGCTACGAGCAGTACTTC. Translating it yields CASSLEASYEQYF.

The chain has TRBV4-1 and TRBJ1-1; a possible D gene is TRBD1 (6 bases). Germline V gene sequence: CDR1 MGHRA, CDR2 YSYEKL. Between the trimmed V and J ends, which lost 4 bases and 5 bases, there was a span of 20 bases. CDR3 length: 16 amino acids. The DNA for the CDR3 is TGCGCCAGCAGCCCCCATTCGGGGGAAGGGGGTACTGAAGCTTTCTTT. Its protein product is CASSPHSGEGGTEAFF.

The rearrangement joins TRBV25-1 to TRBJ2-7; D remains unclear. The CDR3 runs 12 residues. Trimming stripped 4 bases from V and 1 base from J, with 5 bases between. Germline V gene lookup returns CDR1 MGHDK and CDR2 SYGVNS. CDR3 sequence (DNA): TGTGCCAGCAGTGTTCGGTCCTACGAGCAGTACTTC. Its translation is CASSVRSYEQYF.

This chain joins TRBV28 and TRBJ1-3, with D unresolved. With 4 bases removed from V and 1 base from J, the gap between germline ends came to 14 bases. This CDR3 comprises 16 residues. Germline-derived CDR1 and CDR2 are MDHEN and SYDVKM. The CDR3 DNA follows: TGTGCCAGCAGTTCCCCGCTGGGTCTGTCTGGAAACACCATATATTTT. Its protein product is CASSSPLGLSGNTIYF.

The gene calls are TRBV5-1 and TRBJ2-5; 9 positions match TRBD1. The germline V gene has CDR1 SGHRS and CDR2 YFSETQ. CDR3 size: 16 residues. The V and J ends lost 3 bases and 5 bases, in that order; junction bases with no gene match: 11. The CDR3 DNA reads as TGCGCCAGCAGCTACGGACAGGGGCTTTTGGGGGAGACCCAGTACTTC. It translates to CASSYGQGLLGETQYF. The full variable domain, rest sourced from reference TRBV5-1 and TRBJ2-5, is KAGVTQTPRYLIKTRGQQVTLSCSPISGHRSVSWYQQTPGQGLQFLFEYFSETQRNKGNFPGRFSGRQFSNSRSEMNVSTLELGDSALYLCASSYGQGLLGETQYFGPGTRLLVL.

Turning to this clone: Other DNA sequences in this specimen translate into the identical CDR3. The chain couples TRBV4-1 to TRBJ2-7, with a tentative D call TRBD1 (6 bases). This CDR3 has 14 residues. Germline values: CDR1 MGHRA, CDR2 YSYEKL. Trimming removed 1 base at V and 3 bases at J, with 10 bases between. This CDR3 reads CASSQGGQGYEQYF. In DNA, the CDR3 is TGCGCCAGCAGCCAAGGGGGGCAGGGCTACGAGCAGTACTTC.

The gene calls are TRBV28 and TRBJ2-1; D is undetermined. The germline CDR1 and CDR2 sequences are MDHEN and SYDVKM. CDR3 size: 13 residues. Trimming took 2 bases from V and 4 from J, leaving 6 bases between them. This CDR3 is CASSLADYNEQFF. The CDR3 DNA reads as TGTGCCAGCAGTTTAGCGGATTACAATGAGCAGTTCTTC. The full variable domain, rest sourced from reference TRBV28 and TRBJ2-1, is DVKVTQSSRYLVKRTGEKVFLECVQDMDHENMFWYRQDPGLGLRLIYFSYDVKMKEKGDIPEGYSVSREKKERFSLILESASTNQTSMYLCASSLADYNEQFFGPGTRLTVL.